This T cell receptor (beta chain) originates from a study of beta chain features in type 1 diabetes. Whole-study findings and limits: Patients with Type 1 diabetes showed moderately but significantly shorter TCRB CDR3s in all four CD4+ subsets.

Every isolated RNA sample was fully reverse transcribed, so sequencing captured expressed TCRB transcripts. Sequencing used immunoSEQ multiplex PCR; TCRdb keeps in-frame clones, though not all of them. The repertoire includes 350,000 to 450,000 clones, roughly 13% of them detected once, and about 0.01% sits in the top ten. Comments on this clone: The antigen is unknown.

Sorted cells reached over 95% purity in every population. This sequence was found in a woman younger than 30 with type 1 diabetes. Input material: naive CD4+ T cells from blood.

CDR3 bases: TGTGCCAGCAGCAAAAATCCCCTTGTACAATCTCACCAGCCCCAGCATTTT. Translation gives CASSKNPLVQSHQPQHF. This chain uses TRBV7-6 with TRBJ1-5; D not resolved. Between the trimmed V and J ends, which lost 5 bases and 7 bases, there was a span of 24 bases. Germline V lookup: CDR1 SGHVS, CDR2 FNYEAQ. The CDR3 totals 17 residues.